The next 8 T cell receptor beta chains were all read from a single sample in a study of CD8+CD57+ T cells in acquired aplastic anemia (dated by TCRdb to 2016 to 2018). Sequencing used an Illumina HiSeq 2000. TCR beta VDJ combination and CDR3 sequence profiling used genomic DNA as the template. Through fastp at Q25 and MiXCR, TCRdb rebuilt clones from the public reads, retaining in-frame beta chains. Every CDR3 protein is listed once, alongside the most common genes and DNA of its rows. Recorded for this sample are about half a million distinct CDR3 sequences; around a third of them occurred a single time. Clones ranked in the top ten supply under 0.95% of the sample. Expansion of CD8+CD57+ cells had been shown by flow cytometry in the patients chosen for sequencing. Specimen: sorted CD4+, CD8+, or CD8+CD57+ T cells (not recorded which) from PBMCs. Receptor source: a human donor with aplastic anemia.

The gene calls are TRBV10-3 and TRBJ1-5, with D perhaps TRBD1 (6 bases). In germline, CDR1 is ENHRY, CDR2 SYGVKD. This CDR3 is 15 amino acids long. Trimming shortened V by 4 bases and J by 5 bases, and 15 bases separated the two germline ends. CDR3 residues: CAISGLQGGHQPQHF. The DNA of the CDR3 is TGTGCCATCAGTGGTTTACAGGGAGGCCATCAGCCCCAGCATTTT.

This clonotype was detected a few times. This chain connects TRBV30 to TRBJ1-1; D perhaps matches TRBD1 (6 bases). V gave up 0 bases and J gave up 1 base, with 6 bases separating them. CDR1 and CDR2 from the germline V gene are GTSNPN and SVGIG (reference sequence). This CDR3 is 13 amino acids long. The CDR3 region is CAWSVQGNTEAFF. The DNA for the CDR3 is TGTGCCTGGAGTGTACAGGGGAACACTGAAGCTTTCTTT.

This clonotype has ten or more counts. This rearrangement joins TRBV9 to TRBJ1-4; D unclear. V shed 3 bases and J shed 7 bases, with 7 bases lying between them. CDR1 SGDLS and CDR2 YYNGEE come from the germline V gene. CDR3 length: 12 residues. For the CDR3, the DNA is TGTGCCAGCAGCGATACGGGTGAAAAACTGTTTTTT. The encoded protein is CASSDTGEKLFF.

The V and J genes are TRBV19 and TRBJ2-3; D perhaps matches TRBD2 (7 bases). Germline values: CDR1 LNHDA, CDR2 SQIVND (reference sequence). The CDR3 sequence is 13 residues long. V lost 4 bases and J lost 6, with 11 bases in between. CDR3 in amino acids: CASSTGGGDTQYF. The CDR3 coding sequence is TGTGCCAGTAGTACGGGGGGCGGGGATACGCAGTATTTT. Complete variable domain (other parts from reference TRBV19 and TRBJ2-3): DGGITQSPKYLFRKEGQNVTLSCEQNLNHDAMYWYRQDPGQGLRLIYYSQIVNDFQKGDIAEGYSVSREKKESFPLTVTSAQKNPTAFYLCASSTGGGDTQYFGPGTRLTVL.

With regard to this clonotype: The junction differs from germline at one of its ends, possibly a read error. V is TRBV24-1 and J is TRBJ1-5, with a possible D match to TRBD1 (6 bases). The CDR3 has 14 amino acids. Germline V gene lookup returns CDR1 KGHDR and CDR2 SFDVKD. CDR3 sequence: CASTTDRPNQPRHF. The DNA of the CDR3 is TGTGCCAGCACCACTGACAGGCCCAATCAGCCCCGGCATTTT.

This clonotype appeared many times. CDR3 sequence (DNA): TGTGCCAGCAGCGTAGACCAGGGTGGCTACACCTTC. Translating gives CASSVDQGGYTF. This sequence joins TRBV9 and TRBJ1-2, with TRBD1 as a possible D gene (5 bases). V shed 0 bases and J shed 7 bases, with 7 bases lying between them. The germline gives CDR1 SGDLS, CDR2 YYNGEE. The CDR3 contains 12 residues.

This clonotype was counted only a few times. The chain links TRBV7-3 to TRBJ2-1; no definite D call. Germline loops: CDR1 SGHTA, CDR2 FQGTGA. CDR3 length equals 15 residues. The V end lost 2 bases, the J end lost 5 bases, and 13 bases lay between the germline ends. CDR3 region: CASSLGSPANNEQFF. The CDR3 DNA follows: TGTGCCAGCAGCTTAGGTAGCCCAGCTAACAATGAGCAGTTCTTC.

This chain uses TRBV10-3 with TRBJ2-5, with TRBD1 matching 10 bases. Germline V gives CDR1 ENHRY, CDR2 SYGVKD. Trimming at V came to 10 bases and at J to 1 base, leaving 15 bases not matched to a gene. CDR3 length: 17 residues. The CDR3 bases are TGTGCCAGCTTACTAACCTGGGGACAGGGGCTCCAAGAGACCCAGTACTTC. Amino acid sequence: CASLLTWGQGLQETQYF.